The clone carrying this T cell receptor beta chain has at least ten counts. What it recognizes is unknown. V lost 4 bases and J lost 4; bases outside the gene matches: 9. The germline CDR1 and CDR2 sequences are SGHAT and FQNNGV. The CDR3 runs 16 residues. This sample stems from a study of breast tumors, draining lymph nodes, adjacent tissues. Samples came from axillary lymph nodes draining the breast cancer. Findings of the study overall: Compared with basal-like, luminal-like tumors shared significantly more repertoire with nontumor tissue. Compared with lymph nodes, tumors were less diverse; compared with nontumor tissue, more. Data only fit, rather than demonstrated, lymph node origin of most tumor T cells.

TCRdb called the multiplex PCR reads again in MiXCR, with one record for every CDR3 protein. Here the sample spans more than 85,000 distinct CDR3 sequences, 21% being singletons. The specimen sequenced was axillary lymph node tissue. The clonotype comes from a female donor with breast cancer. Some clones in this sample may be carry-over from other donors' samples. The genes are TRBV11-2 and TRBJ2-5; TRBD1 agrees at 10 bases. The CDR3 region has the DNA TGTGCCAGCAGCTCGACCCCGACAGGGGGCGCAGAGACCCAGTACTTC. As protein: CASSSTPTGGAETQYF.